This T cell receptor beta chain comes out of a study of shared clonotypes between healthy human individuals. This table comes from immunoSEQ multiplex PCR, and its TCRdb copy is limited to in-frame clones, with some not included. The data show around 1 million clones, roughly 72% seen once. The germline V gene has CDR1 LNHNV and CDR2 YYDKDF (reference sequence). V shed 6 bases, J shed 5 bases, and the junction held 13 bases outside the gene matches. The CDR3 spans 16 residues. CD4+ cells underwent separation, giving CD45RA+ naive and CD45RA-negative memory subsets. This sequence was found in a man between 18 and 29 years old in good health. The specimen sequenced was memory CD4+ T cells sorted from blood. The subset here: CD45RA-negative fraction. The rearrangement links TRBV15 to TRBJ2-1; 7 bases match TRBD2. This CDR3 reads CATRPGLAAGHNEQFF. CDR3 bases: TGTGCCACCAGACCGGGGCTAGCGGCAGGGCACAATGAGCAGTTCTTC.